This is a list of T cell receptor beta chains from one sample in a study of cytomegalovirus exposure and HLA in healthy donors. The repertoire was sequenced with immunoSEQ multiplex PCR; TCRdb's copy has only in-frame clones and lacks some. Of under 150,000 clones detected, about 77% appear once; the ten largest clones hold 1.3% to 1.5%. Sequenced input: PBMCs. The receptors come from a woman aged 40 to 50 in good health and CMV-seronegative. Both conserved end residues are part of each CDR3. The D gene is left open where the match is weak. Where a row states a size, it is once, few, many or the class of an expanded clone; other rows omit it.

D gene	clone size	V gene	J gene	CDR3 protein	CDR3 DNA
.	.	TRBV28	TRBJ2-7	CASRWRSGEQYF	TGTGCCAGCAGGTGGCGGAGTGGCGAGCAGTACTTC
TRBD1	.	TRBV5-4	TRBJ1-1	CASSPQGETEAFF	TGTGCCAGCAGCCCTCAGGGGGAGACTGAAGCTTTCTTT
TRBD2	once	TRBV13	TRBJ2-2	CASTTGTRGSHGELFF	TGTGCCAGCACCACGGGGACTAGAGGGAGCCACGGGGAGCTGTTTTTT
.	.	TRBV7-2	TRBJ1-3	CASSYDEASGNTIYF	TGTGCCAGCAGTTATGACGAGGCCAGCGGAAACACCATATATTTT
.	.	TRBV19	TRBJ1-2	CASSATGIYTF	TGTGCCAGTAGTGCTACAGGGATCTACACCTTC
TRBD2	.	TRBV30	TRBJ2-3	CAWRVAGGSDTQYF	TGTGCCTGGAGGGTAGCGGGGGGATCAGATACGCAGTATTTT
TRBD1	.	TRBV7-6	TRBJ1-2	CASSLRPTGYEGYTF	TGTGCCAGCAGCTTAAGGCCGACAGGGTATGAGGGCTACACCTTC
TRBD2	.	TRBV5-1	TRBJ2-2	CASSLTSGGAVGTGELFF	TGCGCCAGCAGCTTGACCAGCGGGGGGGCCGTCGGCACCGGGGAGCTGTTTTTT
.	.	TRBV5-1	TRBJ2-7	CASSRLTDSAYEQYF	TGCGCCAGCAGCAGATTGACAGATAGTGCCTACGAGCAGTACTTC
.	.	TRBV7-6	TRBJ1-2	CASSGGDGYTF	TGTGCCAGCAGCGGGGGGGATGGCTACACCTTC
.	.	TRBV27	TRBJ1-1	CASSLSQAYMNTEAFF	TGTGCCAGCAGTTTATCGCAGGCGTACATGAACACTGAAGCTTTCTTT
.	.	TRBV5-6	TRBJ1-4	CASSPGVTNEKLFF	TGTGCCAGCAGCCCAGGGGTGACTAATGAAAAACTGTTTTTT
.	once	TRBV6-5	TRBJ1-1	CASSYMVGEAFF	TGTGCCAGCAGTTACATGGTCGGTGAAGCTTTCTTT
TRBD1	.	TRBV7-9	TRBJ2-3	CASSFRQGAITDTQYF	TGTGCCAGCAGCTTCAGACAGGGGGCCATCACAGATACGCAGTATTTT
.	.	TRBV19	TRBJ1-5	CASSSRVGSGNYQPQHF	TGTGCCAGTAGTAGCAGGGTCGGGTCGGGTAACTATCAGCCCCAGCATTTT
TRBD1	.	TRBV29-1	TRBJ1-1	CSVRQGAGGTEAFF	TGCAGCGTCCGACAGGGGGCTGGTGGCACTGAAGCTTTCTTT
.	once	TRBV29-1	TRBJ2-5	CSVRRGETQYF	TGCAGCGTACGTCGCGGAGAGACCCAGTACTTC
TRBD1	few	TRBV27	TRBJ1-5	CASRKDRFDQPQHF	TGTGCCAGCAGGAAGGACAGGTTTGATCAGCCCCAGCATTTT
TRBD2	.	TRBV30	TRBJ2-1	CAWSVFGTSNYNEQFF	TGTGCCTGGAGTGTATTCGGGACTAGCAACTACAATGAGCAGTTCTTC
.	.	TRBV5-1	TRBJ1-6	CASSLVPPGTYLYSPLHF	TGCGCCAGCAGCTTGGTCCCCCCCGGGACATATTTATATTCACCCCTCCACTTT
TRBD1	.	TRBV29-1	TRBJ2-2	CSVEDRQGANTGELFF	TGCAGCGTTGAAGACCGACAGGGGGCGAACACCGGGGAGCTGTTTTTT
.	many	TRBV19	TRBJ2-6	CASSKQTGSGANVLTF	TGTGCCAGTAGTAAACAAACAGGGTCTGGGGCCAACGTCCTGACTTTC
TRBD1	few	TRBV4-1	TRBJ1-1	CASSAHPQGKNTEAFF	TGCGCCAGCAGCGCGCACCCACAGGGGAAGAACACTGAAGCTTTCTTT
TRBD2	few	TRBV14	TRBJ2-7	CASSPIGLADHTYEQYF	TGTGCCAGCAGCCCCATAGGACTAGCGGATCATACCTACGAGCAGTACTTC
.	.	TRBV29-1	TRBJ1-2	CSVGGRFNYGYTF	TGCAGCGTTGGGGGCAGGTTCAACTATGGCTACACCTTC
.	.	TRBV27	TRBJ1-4	CASSLSIQGNEKLFF	TGTGCCAGCAGTTTATCGATACAGGGCAATGAAAAACTGTTTTTT
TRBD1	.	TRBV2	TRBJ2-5	CASAKGTGGPETQYF	TGTGCCAGCGCTAAAGGGACAGGGGGCCCAGAGACCCAGTACTTC
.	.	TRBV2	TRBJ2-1	CASSESVESYNEQFF	TGTGCCAGCAGTGAATCAGTGGAGTCCTACAATGAGCAGTTCTTC
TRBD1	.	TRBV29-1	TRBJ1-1	CSVETGGKTEAFF	TGCAGCGTTGAAACAGGGGGAAAGACTGAAGCTTTCTTT
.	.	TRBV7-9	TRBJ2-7	CASSLGQYEQYF	TGTGCCAGCAGCTTAGGACAGTACGAGCAGTACTTC
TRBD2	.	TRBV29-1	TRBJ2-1	CSAITGTSVRGEQFF	TGCAGCGCAATCACCGGGACTAGCGTTCGCGGTGAGCAGTTCTTC
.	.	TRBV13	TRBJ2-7	CASSLGVGAYEQYF	TGTGCCAGCAGCTTAGGGGTAGGGGCCTACGAGCAGTACTTC
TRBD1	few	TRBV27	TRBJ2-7	CASSLGTGGSYEQYF	TGTGCCAGCAGTTTGGGGACAGGGGGATCCTACGAGCAGTACTTC
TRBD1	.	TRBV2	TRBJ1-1	CASFRDSMNTEAFF	TGTGCCAGCTTCCGGGACAGCATGAACACTGAAGCTTTCTTT
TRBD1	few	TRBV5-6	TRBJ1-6	CASSLGTVNSPLHF	TGTGCCAGCAGCTTAGGGACAGTAAATTCACCCCTCCACTTT
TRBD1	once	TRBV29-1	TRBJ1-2	CSADLGTGNYGYTF	TGCAGCGCAGACCTAGGGACAGGGAACTATGGCTACACCTTC
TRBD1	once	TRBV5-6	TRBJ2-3	CASSLWGTVLNTDTQYF	TGTGCCAGCAGCTTATGGGGGACAGTGCTAAACACAGATACGCAGTATTTT
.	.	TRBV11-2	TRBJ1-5	CASSLELLRDNQPQHF	TGTGCCAGCAGCTTAGAACTACTCAGAGACAATCAGCCCCAGCATTTT
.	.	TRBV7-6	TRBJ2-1	CASSLERSEQFF	TGTGCCAGCAGCTTAGAAAGGAGTGAGCAGTTCTTC